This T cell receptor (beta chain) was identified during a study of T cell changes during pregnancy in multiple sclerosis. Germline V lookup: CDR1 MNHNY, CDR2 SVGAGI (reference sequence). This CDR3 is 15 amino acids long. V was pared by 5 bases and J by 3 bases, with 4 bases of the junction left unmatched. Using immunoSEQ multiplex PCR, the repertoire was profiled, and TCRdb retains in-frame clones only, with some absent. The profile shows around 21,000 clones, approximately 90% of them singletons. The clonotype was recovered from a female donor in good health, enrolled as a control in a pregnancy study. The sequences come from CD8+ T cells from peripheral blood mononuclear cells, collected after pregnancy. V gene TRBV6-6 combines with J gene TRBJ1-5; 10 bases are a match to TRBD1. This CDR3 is CASSRQGAINQPQHF. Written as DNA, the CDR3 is TGTGCCAGCAGTCGACAGGGGGCGATCAATCAGCCCCAGCATTTT.